This is a list of T cell receptor beta chains from one sample in a study of cytomegalovirus exposure and HLA in healthy donors. Using immunoSEQ multiplex PCR, the repertoire was profiled, and TCRdb retains in-frame clones only, with some absent. The table has approximately 150,000 clones, 65% to 70% seen once. The source material was PBMCs. Receptors were obtained from a woman between 18 and 29 years old in good health and CMV-seropositive. Both conserved end residues are part of each CDR3. A D gene is named only where the DNA matches it firmly. Where a row states a size, it is once, few, many or the class of an expanded clone; other rows omit it.

v_gene	j_gene	abundance	d_gene	CDR3aa	CDR3nt
TRBV28	TRBJ2-3	-	TRBD2	CASSYPLTITPFLAGQSTDTQYF	TGTGCCAGCAGTTACCCCTTAACTATCACGCCCTTCCTAGCGGGACAAAGCACAGATACGCAGTATTTT
TRBV28	TRBJ1-2	-	-	CASGYYGYPF	TGTGCCAGCGGTTACTATGGCTACCCCTTC
TRBV9	TRBJ2-2	-	-	CASSPGGATTGELFF	TGTGCCAGCAGCCCCGGTGGGGCAACGACCGGGGAGCTGTTTTTT
TRBV18	TRBJ1-1	-	-	CASSPDSRRGAFF	TGTGCCAGCTCACCGGACTCTCGGAGAGGAGCTTTCTTT
TRBV14	TRBJ1-3	few	-	CASSQDPGALNSGNTIYF	TGTGCCAGCAGCCAAGATCCCGGAGCTTTGAACTCTGGAAACACCATATATTTT
TRBV6-6	TRBJ2-5	-	TRBD1	CASILTGGAQETQYF	TGTGCCAGCATTTTGACAGGGGGTGCCCAAGAGACCCAGTACTTC
TRBV19	TRBJ1-1	once	-	CASSPNLGQSNTEAFF	TGTGCCAGTAGTCCCAACCTCGGACAGTCGAACACTGAAGCTTTCTTT
TRBV5-3	TRBJ2-7	-	TRBD2	CARSYGTSGVYEQYF	TGTGCCAGAAGTTACGGGACTAGCGGGGTCTACGAGCAGTACTTC
TRBV9	TRBJ1-2	-	TRBD1	CASSVAGTGVYGYTF	TGTGCCAGCAGCGTTGCCGGGACAGGGGTCTATGGCTACACCTTC
TRBV6-1	TRBJ2-2	-	TRBD1	CASSEHRGVGTGELFF	TGTGCCAGCAGTGAACACAGGGGGGTGGGCACCGGGGAGCTGTTTTTT
TRBV6-9	TRBJ1-4	-	TRBD1	CASSYIPDGTGLCNEKLFF	TGTGCCAGCAGTTATATACCCGACGGGACAGGGTTATGTAATGAAAAACTGTTTTTT
TRBV19	TRBJ1-2	few	TRBD1	CASSTTQGTGGYGYTF	TGTGCCAGTAGTACCACCCAGGGGACAGGGGGCTATGGCTACACCTTC
TRBV7-9	TRBJ2-1	once	TRBD1	CASSAQGASYNEQFF	TGTGCCAGCAGCGCACAGGGGGCGTCCTACAATGAGCAGTTCTTC
TRBV6-6	TRBJ2-7	-	TRBD2	CASSTGLAPYLYEQYF	TGTGCCAGCAGTACGGGACTAGCACCTTATCTGTACGAGCAGTACTTC
TRBV7-9	TRBJ2-7	few	-	CASSQDRLEQYF	TGTGCCAGCAGCCAAGACAGGCTGGAGCAGTACTTC
TRBV5-1	TRBJ2-7	once	-	CASGSPTYEQYF	TGCGCCAGCGGCTCCCCCACCTACGAGCAGTACTTC
TRBV5-4	TRBJ2-1	few	TRBD1	CASSLAIGTGGTEQFF	TGTGCCAGCAGCTTGGCCATCGGGACAGGGGGCACTGAGCAGTTCTTC
TRBV6-4	TRBJ2-3	-	-	CASSDESTDTQYF	TGTGCCAGCAGTGACGAGAGCACAGATACGCAGTATTTT
TRBV5-5	TRBJ1-1	-	TRBD1	CASSLVPGQGAVGTEAFF	TGTGCCAGCAGCTTGGTTCCGGGACAGGGGGCAGTGGGGACTGAAGCTTTCTTT
TRBV6-6	TRBJ1-1	-	-	CASSSSGGGVTEAFF	-
TRBV7-9	TRBJ2-6	-	-	CASSQPAEGSNVLTF	TGTGCCAGCAGCCAGCCGGCCGAGGGATCCAACGTCCTGACTTTC
TRBV30	TRBJ1-4	-	-	CAWTPFATNEKLFF	TGTGCCTGGACTCCTTTTGCAACTAATGAAAAACTGTTTTTT
TRBV30	TRBJ2-2	-	TRBD2	CAWSVISTSGRRFTGELFF	TGTGCCTGGAGTGTAATTTCGACTAGCGGGAGGCGATTCACCGGGGAGCTGTTTTTT
TRBV5-6	TRBJ1-2	-	-	CASSATGLDTF	TGTGCCAGCAGCGCTACAGGGCTCGACACCTTC
TRBV9	TRBJ2-3	-	TRBD1	CASSPSLGTGGYTQYF	TGTGCCAGCAGCCCCAGTCTCGGGACAGGGGGTTATACGCAGTATTTT
TRBV4-3	TRBJ2-5	-	-	CASSQEWGGIETQYF	TGCGCCAGCAGCCAAGAATGGGGAGGAATTGAGACCCAGTACTTC
TRBV27	TRBJ1-1	-	-	CASRPGHTNTEAFF	TGTGCCAGCAGACCAGGACATACGAACACTGAAGCTTTCTTT
TRBV29-1	TRBJ2-7	-	-	CSVGRQNEQYF	TGCAGCGTTGGGAGACAGAACGAGCAGTACTTC
TRBV5-1	TRBJ1-1	once	-	CASSPMLHRDWTEAFF	TGCGCCAGCAGCCCCATGCTCCACCGAGATTGGACTGAAGCTTTCTTT
TRBV12-2	TRBJ2-5	-	-	CASLSPGAGGPRTLETQYF	TGTGCAAGTCTCTCCCCGGGGGCGGGAGGGCCCAGAACGCTGGAGACCCAGTACTTC
TRBV29-1	TRBJ2-2	-	-	CSVVRDTGELFF	TGCAGCGTTGTACGGGACACCGGGGAGCTGTTTTTT
TRBV4-1	TRBJ1-5	few	-	CASSQGERGQPQHF	TGCGCCAGCAGCCAAGGAGAACGCGGTCAGCCCCAGCATTTT
TRBV6-5	TRBJ1-1	-	-	CASSGRTEAFF	TGTGCCAGCAGCGGTAGAACTGAAGCTTTCTTT
TRBV5-6	TRBJ1-2	once	-	CASSSRFSRATNYGYTF	TGTGCCAGCAGCTCGAGATTCTCCAGGGCAACTAACTATGGCTACACCTTC
TRBV6-1	TRBJ2-1	-	TRBD1	CASWRGQGRNNEQFF	TGTGCCAGCTGGAGGGGACAGGGGAGGAACAATGAGCAGTTCTTC
TRBV19	TRBJ2-3	few	-	CASSITSRQGADTQYF	TGTGCCAGTAGTATAACTAGCAGACAAGGGGCAGATACGCAGTATTTT
TRBV27	TRBJ1-2	-	TRBD1	CASSLSFGTGTYGYTF	TGTGCCAGCAGTTTATCGTTTGGGACAGGGACCTATGGCTACACCTTC
TRBV4-3	TRBJ2-3	few	-	CASSQSHPWGLSRDTQYF	TGCGCCAGCAGCCAATCCCATCCTTGGGGGCTATCTAGAGATACGCAGTATTTT
TRBV9	TRBJ2-5	few	TRBD2	CASSVSSGSRETQYF	TGTGCCAGCAGCGTCTCAAGCGGGAGTCGGGAGACCCAGTACTTC
TRBV5-1	TRBJ1-2	-	TRBD1	CASSTGQATYGYTF	TGCGCCAGCAGCACCGGACAGGCTACTTATGGCTACACCTTC
TRBV5-1	TRBJ1-2	-	TRBD1	CASSSTGDGYTF	TGCGCCAGCAGTTCGACAGGGGATGGCTACACCTTC
TRBV4-3	TRBJ1-1	-	-	CASSQGGGNTEAFF	TGCGCCAGCAGCCAAGGGGGGGGGAACACTGAAGCTTTCTTT
TRBV2	TRBJ2-7	few	-	CASSRREHSEQYF	TGTGCCAGCAGTCGCCGGGAGCACAGCGAGCAGTACTTC
TRBV29-1	TRBJ2-5	-	TRBD1	CSLRTGGRGETQYF	TGCAGCTTGCGAACAGGGGGTCGGGGAGAGACCCAGTACTTC
TRBV27	TRBJ1-5	once	TRBD1	CASSPGTGGNQPQHF	TGTGCCAGCAGCCCCGGGACAGGGGGTAATCAGCCCCAGCATTTT
TRBV5-4	TRBJ1-3	-	-	CASSLQGGSGNTIYF	TGTGCCAGCAGCTTGCAGGGAGGCTCTGGAAACACCATATATTTT
TRBV5-1	TRBJ1-3	once	-	CASTPQGAGNTIYF	TGCGCCAGCACACCTCAGGGTGCTGGAAACACCATATATTTT
TRBV30	TRBJ2-3	-	-	CAWSAADTQYF	TGTGCCTGGAGCGCGGCAGATACGCAGTATTTT
TRBV28	TRBJ2-5	few	TRBD2	CASSSPAGDRETQYF	TGTGCCAGCAGTTCTCCAGCGGGAGATAGGGAGACCCAGTACTTC
TRBV12-5	TRBJ1-2	few	-	CASGPATGTQTNYGYTF	TGTGCTAGTGGTCCGGCAACCGGGACACAAACTAACTATGGCTACACCTTC
TRBV6-1	TRBJ2-1	-	TRBD2	CASSKTSAGHNEQFF	TGTGCCAGCAGCAAAACTAGCGCAGGTCACAATGAGCAGTTCTTC
TRBV6-5	TRBJ2-5	-	TRBD1	CASSYGGQGSGTQYF	TGTGCCAGCAGTTACGGGGGACAGGGGAGTGGGACCCAGTACTTC
TRBV12-1	TRBJ1-2	-	-	CASSLQTGDGYTF	TGTGCCAGCAGCTTACAGACAGGGGATGGCTACACCTTC
TRBV28	TRBJ2-3	few	-	CASRSLRGALVTDTQYF	TGTGCCAGCAGAAGCCTCCGGGGGGCGCTGGTAACAGATACGCAGTATTTT
TRBV4-3	TRBJ2-5	few	TRBD2	CASSQVRGGLQTQYF	TGCGCCAGCAGCCAAGTGCGGGGGGGGTTGCAGACCCAGTACTTC
TRBV14	TRBJ1-1	few	-	CASSGGANTEAFF	TGTGCCAGCAGCGGCGGGGCAAACACTGAAGCTTTCTTT
TRBV18	TRBJ2-7	few	-	CASSPERVTYEQYF	TGTGCCAGCTCACCAGAGCGGGTGACCTACGAGCAGTACTTC
TRBV19	TRBJ2-3	-	-	CASSIASPDTQYF	TGTGCCAGTAGTATCGCTAGCCCAGATACGCAGTATTTT
TRBV7-2	TRBJ2-7	-	-	CASSLGGLAERQYF	TGTGCCAGCAGCCTAGGCGGGCTAGCAGAGAGGCAGTACTTC